Listed here are 30 T cell receptor beta chains from one sample, sequenced in a study of OX40 agonist ivuxolimab in advanced cancers. Profiled with immunoSEQ multiplex PCR; TCRdb holds only in-frame clones, not every one. The sample carries 65,000 to 70,000 clones, approximately 78% recorded once. Sequenced material: CD4+ or CD8+ T cells sorted from blood, taken in a trial of the OX40 agonist ivuxolimab. These TCRs come from an adult with an advanced solid tumor such as melanoma, head and neck, liver or kidney cancer.

The V gene is TRBV7-3, the J gene TRBJ1-1; D gene unclear. Germline CDR1 reads SGHTA; CDR2 reads FQGTGA. V gave up 5 bases and J gave up 6 bases, with 13 bases separating them. The CDR3 covers 13 residues. DNA of the CDR3: TGTGCCAGCAGCCCATTTAAGGGTGCTGAAGCTTTCTTT. As protein: CASSPFKGAEAFF.

The chain links TRBV5-5 to TRBJ2-1; no firm D call. Germline V gene lookup returns CDR1 SGHKS and CDR2 YYEKEE (reference sequence). V was trimmed by 4 bases and J by 6 bases, leaving 14 bases between them. The CDR3 contains 14 residues. The CDR3 reads CASSGRFSSNEQFF. The CDR3 DNA sequence: TGTGCCAGCAGCGGCCGTTTTAGCAGCAATGAGCAGTTCTTC.

In nucleotides, the CDR3 is TGCGCCAGCAGCCTAATCTCTGGAAACACCATATATTTT. Translation gives CASSLISGNTIYF. J is TRBJ1-3 and V is TRBV5-1; D is ambiguous. V lost 4 bases and J lost 0, with 5 bases in between. The V gene's germline CDR1 is SGHRS and CDR2 YFSETQ. The CDR3 runs to 13 residues.

V and J are TRBV5-5 and TRBJ2-7; either TRBD1 or TRBD2 may supply D (5 bases each). The CDR3 extends over 15 amino acids. Trimming took off 0 bases at V and 3 bases at J, with 13 bases between the two ends. Germline-derived CDR1 and CDR2 are SGHKS and YYEKEE (reference sequence). CDR3 sequence: CASSLVSGTDYEQYV. In DNA, the CDR3 is TGTGCCAGCAGCTTGGTATCGGGGACGGACTACGAGCAGTACGTC.

The chain joins TRBV5-6 to TRBJ1-2, with D uncertain. Trimming took off 4 bases at V and 4 bases at J, with 8 bases between the two ends. Germline loops: CDR1 SGHDT, CDR2 YYEEEE. This CDR3 is built from 12 residues. The CDR3 bases are TGTGCCAGCAGCCCACAAAGCTATGGCTACACCTTC. It is translated as CASSPQSYGYTF.

This clone has just a few counts. The chain links TRBV5-4 to TRBJ2-5; 9 nucleotides match TRBD1. CDR1 and CDR2 from the germline V gene are SGHNT and YYREEE (reference sequence). The CDR3 covers 15 residues. With V trimmed by 1 base and J by 4 bases, 5 bases remained unmatched. DNA for the CDR3: TGTGCCAGCAGCTTGAAACAGGGGGCAGGAGAGACCCAGTACTTC. Residues: CASSLKQGAGETQYF.

V and J are TRBV4-1 and TRBJ1-3, with D unclear. This CDR3 comprises 13 residues. The V and J ends lost 1 base and 4 bases respectively, with 5 bases between them. From germline, CDR1 is MGHRA and CDR2 YSYEKL. The chain's CDR3 is CASSQVSGNTIYF. The CDR3 DNA reads as TGCGCCAGCAGCCAAGTTTCGGGAAACACCATATATTTT.

This clone appeared a single time. This chain uses TRBV5-1 with TRBJ1-3; D not resolved. The CDR3 length is 14 residues. The germline V gene encodes CDR1 SGHRS and CDR2 YFSETQ. V lost 4 bases, J lost 0 bases, and 8 bases lay in between. DNA of the CDR3: TGCGCCAGCAGCAGCCAAAACTCTGGAAACACCATATATTTT. Translated: CASSSQNSGNTIYF.

The J gene is TRBJ1-5, the V gene TRBV7-9; tentative D call: TRBD1 (5 bases). This CDR3 contains 13 residues. Trimming removed 3 bases from V and 7 bases from J, with 10 bases in between. In germline, CDR1 is SEHNR, CDR2 FQNEAQ (reference sequence). The CDR3 DNA reads as TGTGCCAGCAGCTTGGAGGGGCTCCAGCCCCAGCATTTT. Protein sequence: CASSLEGLQPQHF.

The chain has TRBV7-9 and TRBJ1-4; D perhaps matches TRBD1 (6 bases). The germline gives CDR1 SEHNR, CDR2 FQNEAQ (reference sequence). The ends were cut back, 7 bases at V and 2 bases at J, with 14 bases in the middle. This CDR3 spans 15 amino acids. CDR3 DNA sequence: TGTGCCAGCATCCCCCCGGGGGCGACTAATGAAAAACTGTTTTTT. Encoded protein: CASIPPGATNEKLFF.

The chain has TRBV28 and TRBJ2-1; 7 positions match TRBD2. The CDR3 is 15 amino acids. Germline values: CDR1 MDHEN, CDR2 SYDVKM. The V and J ends lost 4 bases and 7 bases, in that order; junction bases with no gene match: 10. CDR3 residues: CASSSGTTGFNEQFF. CDR3 bases: TGTGCCAGCAGTTCCGGGACTACCGGTTTTAATGAGCAGTTCTTC.

This rearrangement joins TRBV7-8 to TRBJ2-5; the D gene is possibly TRBD2 (6 bases). V was trimmed by 5 bases and J by 4 bases, leaving 17 bases between them. This CDR3 is built from 15 residues. Germline assignment: CDR1 SGHVS and CDR2 FQNEAQ. CDR3 in amino acids: CASSQGGRIRETQYF. The CDR3 bases are TGTGCCAGCAGCCAAGGAGGGAGGATCCGAGAGACCCAGTACTTC.

The chain has TRBV6-1 and TRBJ1-3; tentative D call: TRBD1 (6 bases). This CDR3 has 13 residues. The V gene's germline CDR1 is MNHNS and CDR2 SASEGT. Trimming took off 6 bases at V and 8 bases at J, with 14 bases between the two ends. DNA of the CDR3: TGTGCCAGCAGACCCAGGGGAACAGACACCATATATTTT. It is translated as CASRPRGTDTIYF.

The count of this clone is one. This chain connects TRBV28 to TRBJ1-2, with D hard to call. V gave up 2 bases and J gave up 2 bases, with 9 bases separating them. Germline-derived CDR1 and CDR2 are MDHEN and SYDVKM. The CDR3 extends over 14 amino acids. This CDR3 reads CASSLRRRNYGYTF. The CDR3 DNA reads as TGTGCCAGCAGTTTACGACGTCGAAACTATGGCTACACCTTC.

This rearrangement joins TRBV10-2 to TRBJ2-7; D is undetermined. The V and J ends lost 7 bases and 2 bases respectively, with 9 bases between them. Germline V gene sequence: CDR1 WSHSY, CDR2 SAAADI. The CDR3 is 12 amino acids. CDR3 DNA: TGCGCCAGCATGGGCAGCACCTACGAGCAGTACGTC. Translating gives CASMGSTYEQYV.

This rearrangement joins TRBV18 to TRBJ1-5; 7 bases line up with TRBD1. Germline V gene data show CDR1 as KGHSH and CDR2 as LQKENI. V trimming: 4 bases; J trimming: 3 bases; junction bases outside the gene matches: 3. The CDR3 length is 14 residues. The CDR3 reads CASSQTGANQPQHF. In nucleotides, the CDR3 is TGTGCCAGCTCACAAACAGGGGCCAATCAGCCCCAGCATTTT.

This chain links TRBV12-5 with TRBJ2-2; 8 nucleotides align to TRBD2. Trimming at V came to 6 bases and at J to 5 bases, leaving 11 bases not matched to a gene. Germline assignment: CDR1 LGHNT and CDR2 FRNRAP. The CDR3 sequence is 16 residues long. As DNA, the CDR3 is TGTGCTAGTGGCGCGTCAGGACTAGCCTGGACCGGGGAGCTGTTTTTT. Amino acid sequence: CASGASGLAWTGELFF.

The chain employs TRBV5-1 and TRBJ2-5; possibly TRBD1 for D (6 bases). V lost 0 bases, J lost 5 bases, and 14 bases lay in between. CDR1 is SGHRS, CDR2 YFSETQ, per germline. This CDR3 has 15 amino acids. The CDR3 sequence: CASSLAGAGVETQYF. DNA for the CDR3: TGCGCCAGCAGCTTGGCCGGGGCAGGGGTGGAGACCCAGTACTTC.

The chain carries TRBV7-9 and TRBJ1-5, with 9 nucleotides matching TRBD1. The CDR3 length is 17 residues. Germline loops: CDR1 SEHNR, CDR2 FQNEAQ (reference sequence). The ends lost 0 bases at V and 6 bases at J; junction bases unmatched: 9. CDR3 amino acids: CASSLALGTGTSQPQHF. Here the CDR3 DNA reads TGTGCCAGCAGCTTAGCGCTTGGGACAGGGACCAGTCAGCCCCAGCATTTT.

CDR3 sequence reads: CASSLGARGRMDTEAFF. The CDR3 nucleotides are TGTGCCAGCAGCTTAGGGGCTCGGGGGCGAATGGACACTGAAGCTTTCTTT. The V and J genes are TRBV7-6 and TRBJ1-1; D may be TRBD1 (6 bases). The CDR3 has 17 residues. Germline V CDR1 and CDR2: SGHVS, FNYEAQ. V was trimmed by 1 base and J by 3 bases, leaving 18 bases between them.

The chain's CDR3 is CASSPGLAGFNEQFF. In nucleotides, the CDR3 is TGTGCCAGCAGCCCGGGACTAGCGGGATTCAATGAGCAGTTCTTC. V gene TRBV7-8 combines with J gene TRBJ2-1; 13 nucleotides agree with TRBD2. The germline CDR1 and CDR2 sequences are SGHVS and FQNEAQ. The length of the CDR3 is 15 residues. V trimming: 5 bases; J trimming: 6 bases; junction bases outside the gene matches: 4.

J is TRBJ2-5 and V is TRBV18; a possible D gene is TRBD2 (5 bases). Germline V gene lookup returns CDR1 KGHSH and CDR2 LQKENI. Trimming removed 5 bases at V and 5 bases at J, with 12 bases between. This CDR3 is built from 13 residues. The CDR3 region is CASSAGVGETQYF. DNA of the CDR3: TGTGCCAGCTCAGCGGGCGTTGGGGAGACCCAGTACTTC.

The J gene is TRBJ1-2, the V gene TRBV23-1; D is perhaps TRBD1 (5 bases). TRBV23-1 falls under the ORF class, with uncertain function. V dropped 0 bases and J dropped 3 bases, with 17 bases sitting between them. The CDR3 is 17 residues long. The CDR3 loop reads CASSQSLCWGDHYGYTF. The CDR3 DNA reads TGCGCCAGCAGTCAATCCCTTTGCTGGGGGGATCACTATGGCTACACCTTC.

The chain carries TRBV7-2 and TRBJ2-3; TRBD1 matches at 7 bases. Germline CDR1 SGHTA, CDR2 FQGNSA. The V gene end was trimmed by 1 base and the J gene end by 6 bases; junction bases not matched to a gene: 10. CDR3 length: 16 amino acids. DNA of the CDR3: TGTGCCAGCAGCTTAGGCCCGAGGGGGCGGTTTGATACGCAGTATTTT. The encoded protein is CASSLGPRGRFDTQYF. Full variable domain (outside the CDR3, taken from reference TRBV7-2 and TRBJ2-3): GAGVSQSPSNKVTEKGKDVELRCDPISGHTALYWYRQSLGQGLEFLIYFQGNSAPDKSGLPSDRFSAERTGGSVSTLTIQRTQQEDSAVYLCASSLGPRGRFDTQYFGPGTRLTVL.

This rearrangement joins TRBV7-2 to TRBJ1-1, with D hard to call. The CDR3 covers 13 residues. V was trimmed by 4 bases and J by 1 base, leaving 7 bases between them. In germline, CDR1 is SGHTA, CDR2 FQGNSA. DNA for the CDR3: TGTGCCAGCAGCTCACAAAGGAACACTGAAGCTTTCTTT. It translates to CASSSQRNTEAFF.

This clone occurred once. The rearrangement uses TRBV4-1 and TRBJ2-1; tentative D call: TRBD1 (5 bases). V lost 0 bases to trimming and J lost 4 bases, with 19 bases between them. The CDR3 sequence is 18 residues long. CDR1 and CDR2 from the germline V gene are MGHRA and YSYEKL. DNA of the CDR3: TGCGCCAGCAGCCAAGATCTTTTCAGGGTGAGGATATACAATGAGCAGTTCTTC. This gives the protein CASSQDLFRVRIYNEQFF.

CDR3 sequence reads: CASSLFSGLNTDTQYF. CDR3 nucleotides: TGTGCCAGCAGCTTATTCTCAGGGTTAAACACAGATACGCAGTATTTT. The V gene is TRBV7-3, the J gene TRBJ2-3, with D possibly matching TRBD1 (5 bases). The CDR3 length is 16 residues. CDR1 is SGHTA and CDR2 is FQGTGA in the germline V gene. The ends were cut back, 2 bases at V and 2 bases at J, with 14 bases in the middle.

This chain connects TRBV9 to TRBJ2-5, with 10 positions matching TRBD2. This CDR3 is 17 amino acids long. Germline CDR1 is SGDLS and CDR2 is YYNGEE. The V and J ends lost 0 bases and 5 bases, in that order; junction bases with no gene match: 10. For the CDR3, the DNA is TGTGCCAGCAGCGTAGAGGGCGCTAGCGGGAGATCGGAGACCCAGTACTTC. Amino acid sequence: CASSVEGASGRSETQYF.

The rearrangement links TRBV7-9 to TRBJ2-5; no definite D call. Looked up from germline, CDR1 is SEHNR and CDR2 is FQNEAQ (reference sequence). The V end was cut by 0 bases, the J end by 1 base, with 9 bases between. The CDR3 contains 15 residues. The CDR3 sequence: CASSLAFLGQETQYF. The CDR3 DNA is TGTGCCAGCAGCTTAGCGTTTCTGGGCCAAGAGACCCAGTACTTC.

V is TRBV10-3 and J is TRBJ2-5; TRBD2 matches at 8 bases. Losses at the gene ends were 3 bases for V and 14 bases for J; bases not matched to a gene: 5. The CDR3 covers 11 residues. Germline-derived CDR1 and CDR2 are ENHRY and SYGVKD. In DNA form, the CDR3 reads TGTGCCATCAGTGAAGGGACTAGGAAATACTTC. Protein: CAISEGTRKYF.